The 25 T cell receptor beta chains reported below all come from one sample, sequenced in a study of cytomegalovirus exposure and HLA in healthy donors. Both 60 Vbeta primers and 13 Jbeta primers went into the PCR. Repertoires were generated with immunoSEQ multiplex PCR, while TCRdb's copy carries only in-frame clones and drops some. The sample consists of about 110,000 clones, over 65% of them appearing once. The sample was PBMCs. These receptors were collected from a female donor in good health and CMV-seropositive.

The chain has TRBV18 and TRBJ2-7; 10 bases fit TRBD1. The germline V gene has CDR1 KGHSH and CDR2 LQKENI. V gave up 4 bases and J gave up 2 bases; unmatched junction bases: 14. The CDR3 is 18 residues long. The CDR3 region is CASSRGSGQGGSTYEQYF. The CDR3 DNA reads TGTGCCAGCTCACGAGGATCCGGACAGGGGGGTTCAACCTACGAGCAGTACTTC.

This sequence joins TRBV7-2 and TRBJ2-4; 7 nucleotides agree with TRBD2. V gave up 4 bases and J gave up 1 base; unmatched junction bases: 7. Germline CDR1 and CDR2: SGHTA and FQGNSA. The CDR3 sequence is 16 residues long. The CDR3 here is CASSSKAGTAKNIQYF. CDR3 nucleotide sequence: TGTGCCAGCAGCTCTAAAGCGGGAACGGCCAAAAACATTCAGTACTTC.

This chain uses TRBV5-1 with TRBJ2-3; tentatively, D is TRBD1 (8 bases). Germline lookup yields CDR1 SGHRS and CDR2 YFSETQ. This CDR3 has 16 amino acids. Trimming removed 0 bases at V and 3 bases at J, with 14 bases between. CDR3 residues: CASSLADREGTDTQYF. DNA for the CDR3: TGCGCCAGCAGCTTGGCGGACAGGGAGGGGACAGATACGCAGTATTTT.

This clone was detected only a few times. DNA of the CDR3: TGCAGCGTTGCACAGGGGATTTACACTGAAGCTTTCTTT. This sequence encodes CSVAQGIYTEAFF. The V and J genes are TRBV29-1 and TRBJ1-1; 7 bases agree with TRBD1. Germline values: CDR1 SQVTM, CDR2 ANQGSEA. V shed 4 bases, J shed 3 bases, and the junction held 5 bases outside the gene matches. The CDR3 has 13 residues.

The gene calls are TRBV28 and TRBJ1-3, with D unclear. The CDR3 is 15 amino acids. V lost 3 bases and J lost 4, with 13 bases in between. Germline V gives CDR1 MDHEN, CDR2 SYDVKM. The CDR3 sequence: CASSFAVARGNTIYF. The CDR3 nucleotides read TGTGCCAGCAGTTTTGCGGTCGCGAGGGGAAACACCATATATTTT. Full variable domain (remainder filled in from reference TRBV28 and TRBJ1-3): DVKVTQSSRYLVKRTGEKVFLECVQDMDHENMFWYRQDPGLGLRLIYFSYDVKMKEKGDIPEGYSVSREKKERFSLILESASTNQTSMYLCASSFAVARGNTIYFGEGSWLTVV.

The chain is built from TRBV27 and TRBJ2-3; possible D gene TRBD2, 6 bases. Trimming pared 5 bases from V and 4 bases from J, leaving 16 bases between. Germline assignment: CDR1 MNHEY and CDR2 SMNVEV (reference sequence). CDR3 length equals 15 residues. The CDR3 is CASSSAGRRADTQYF. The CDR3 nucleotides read TGTGCCAGCAGTAGCGCAGGGCGGAGGGCAGATACGCAGTATTTT.

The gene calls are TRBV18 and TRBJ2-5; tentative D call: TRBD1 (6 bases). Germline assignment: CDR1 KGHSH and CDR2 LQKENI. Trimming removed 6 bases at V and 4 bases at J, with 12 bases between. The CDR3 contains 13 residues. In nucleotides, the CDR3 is TGTGCCAGCTCCCCCAGGGGAATAGAGACCCAGTACTTC. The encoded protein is CASSPRGIETQYF.

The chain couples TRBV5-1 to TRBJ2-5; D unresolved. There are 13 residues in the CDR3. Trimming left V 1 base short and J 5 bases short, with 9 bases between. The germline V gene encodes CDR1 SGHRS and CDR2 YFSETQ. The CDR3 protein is CASSLFRSETQYF. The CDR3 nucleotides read TGCGCCAGCAGCTTGTTTCGTAGCGAGACCCAGTACTTC.

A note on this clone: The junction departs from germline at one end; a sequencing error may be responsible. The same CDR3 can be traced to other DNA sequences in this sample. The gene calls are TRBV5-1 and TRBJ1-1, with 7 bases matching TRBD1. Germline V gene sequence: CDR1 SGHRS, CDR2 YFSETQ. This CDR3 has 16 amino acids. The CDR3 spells CASSPLGTVMNTEAFF. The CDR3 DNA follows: TGCGCCAGCAGCCCCCTCGGGACAGTTATGAACACTGAAGCTTTTTTT. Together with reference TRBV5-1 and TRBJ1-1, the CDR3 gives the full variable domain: KAGVTQTPRYLIKTRGQQVTLSCSPISGHRSVSWYQQTPGQGLQFLFEYFSETQRNKGNFPGRFSGRQFSNSRSEMNVSTLELGDSALYLCASSPLGTVMNTEAFFGQGTRLTVV.

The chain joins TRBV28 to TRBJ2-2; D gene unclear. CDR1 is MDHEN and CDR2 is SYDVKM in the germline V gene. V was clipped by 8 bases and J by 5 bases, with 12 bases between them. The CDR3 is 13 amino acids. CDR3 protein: CASHEQLTGELFF. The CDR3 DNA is TGTGCCAGCCATGAACAGTTAACCGGGGAGCTGTTTTTT.

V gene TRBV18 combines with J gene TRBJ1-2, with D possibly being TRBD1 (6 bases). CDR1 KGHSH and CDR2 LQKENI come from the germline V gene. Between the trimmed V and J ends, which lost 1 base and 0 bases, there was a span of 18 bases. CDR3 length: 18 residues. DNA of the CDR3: TGTGCCAGCTCACCACTACCGGGACAAGGAACTTCTAACTATGGCTACACCTTC. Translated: CASSPLPGQGTSNYGYTF.

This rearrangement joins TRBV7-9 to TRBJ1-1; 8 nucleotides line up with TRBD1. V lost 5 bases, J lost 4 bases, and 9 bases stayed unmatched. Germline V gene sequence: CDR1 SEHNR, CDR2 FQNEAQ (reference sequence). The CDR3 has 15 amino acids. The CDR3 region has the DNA TGTGCCAGCAGCCTTGGACAGGGAGCGCCCACTGAAGCTTTCTTT. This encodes CASSLGQGAPTEAFF. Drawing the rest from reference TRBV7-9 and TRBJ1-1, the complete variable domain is DTGVSQNPRHKITKRGQNVTFRCDPISEHNRLYWYRQTLGQGPEFLTYFQNEAQLEKSRLLSDRFSAERPKGSFSTLEIQRTEQGDSAMYLCASSLGQGAPTEAFFGQGTRLTVV.

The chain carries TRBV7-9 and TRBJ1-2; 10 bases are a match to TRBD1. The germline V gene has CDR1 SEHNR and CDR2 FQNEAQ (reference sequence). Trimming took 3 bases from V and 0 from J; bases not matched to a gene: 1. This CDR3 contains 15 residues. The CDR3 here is CASSFGQGANYGYTF. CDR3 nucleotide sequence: TGTGCCAGCAGCTTCGGACAGGGGGCTAACTATGGCTACACCTTC.

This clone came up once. CDR3 protein: CASKSSLVGTGELFF. The CDR3 coding sequence is TGTGCCAGCAAATCGAGTCTAGTCGGGACCGGGGAGCTGTTTTTT. The chain uses TRBV6-5 and TRBJ2-2; D remains unclear. Trimming pared 7 bases from V and 5 bases from J, leaving 17 bases between. CDR3 length: 15 residues. In germline, CDR1 is MNHEY, CDR2 SVGAGI.

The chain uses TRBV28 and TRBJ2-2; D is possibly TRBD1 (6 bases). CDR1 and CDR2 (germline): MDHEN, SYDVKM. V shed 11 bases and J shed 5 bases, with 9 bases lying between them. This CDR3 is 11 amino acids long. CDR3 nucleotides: TGTGCCGTACAGGGAACCGGGGAGCTGTTTTTT. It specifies CAVQGTGELFF.

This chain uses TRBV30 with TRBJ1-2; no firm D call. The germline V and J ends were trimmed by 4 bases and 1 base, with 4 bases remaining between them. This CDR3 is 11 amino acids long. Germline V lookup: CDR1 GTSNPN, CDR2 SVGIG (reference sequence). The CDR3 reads CAWTVNYGYTF. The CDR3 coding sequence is TGTGCCTGGACAGTTAACTATGGCTACACCTTC.

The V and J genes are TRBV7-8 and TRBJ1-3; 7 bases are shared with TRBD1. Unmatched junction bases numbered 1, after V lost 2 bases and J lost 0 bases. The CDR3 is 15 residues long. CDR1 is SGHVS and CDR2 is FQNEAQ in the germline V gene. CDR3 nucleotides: TGTGCCAGCAGCTTAAACAGGGGCTCTGGAAACACCATATATTTT. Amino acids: CASSLNRGSGNTIYF.

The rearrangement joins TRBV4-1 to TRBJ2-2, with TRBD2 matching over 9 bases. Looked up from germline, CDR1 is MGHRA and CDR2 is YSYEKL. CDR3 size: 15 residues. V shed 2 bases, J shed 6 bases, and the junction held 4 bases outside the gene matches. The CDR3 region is CASSQSGGGAGELFF. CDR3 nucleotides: TGCGCCAGCAGCCAATCTGGCGGGGGGGCCGGGGAGCTGTTTTTT.

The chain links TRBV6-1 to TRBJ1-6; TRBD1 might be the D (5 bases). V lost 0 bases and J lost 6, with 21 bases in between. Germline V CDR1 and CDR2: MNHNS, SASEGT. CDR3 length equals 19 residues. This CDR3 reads CASSEAKGPNRRTNSPLHF. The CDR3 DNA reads TGTGCCAGCAGTGAAGCTAAGGGGCCAAACAGGAGAACTAATTCACCCCTCCACTTT.

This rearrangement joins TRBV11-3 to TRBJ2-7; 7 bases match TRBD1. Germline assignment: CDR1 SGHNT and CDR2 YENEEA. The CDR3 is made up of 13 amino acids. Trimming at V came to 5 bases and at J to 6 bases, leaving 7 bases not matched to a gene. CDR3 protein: CASSVDRASEQYF. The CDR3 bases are TGTGCCAGCAGCGTCGACAGGGCGAGCGAGCAGTACTTC.

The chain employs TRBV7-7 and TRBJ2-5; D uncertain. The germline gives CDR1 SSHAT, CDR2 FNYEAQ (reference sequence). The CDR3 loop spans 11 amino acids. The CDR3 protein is CAAKIEETQYF. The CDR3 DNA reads TGTGCTGCCAAAATAGAAGAGACCCAGTACTTC.

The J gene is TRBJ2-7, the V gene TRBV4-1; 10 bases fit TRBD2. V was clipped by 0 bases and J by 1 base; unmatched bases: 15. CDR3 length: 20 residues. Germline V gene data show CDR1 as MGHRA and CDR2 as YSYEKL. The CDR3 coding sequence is TGCGCCAGCAGCCAAGATCCCCCTAGCGGGAGTGGCGCAAGGTCCTACGAGCAGTACTTC. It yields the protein CASSQDPPSGSGARSYEQYF.

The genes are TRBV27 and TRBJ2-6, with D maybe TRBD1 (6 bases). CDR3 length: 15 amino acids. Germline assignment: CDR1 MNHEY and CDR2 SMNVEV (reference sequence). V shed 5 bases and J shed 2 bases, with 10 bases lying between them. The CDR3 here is CASSAQGAGANVLTF. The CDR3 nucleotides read TGTGCCAGCAGTGCACAGGGCGCTGGGGCCAACGTCCTGACTTTC.

CDR3 amino acids: CASSLAPTGRVDGYTF. The DNA of the CDR3 is TGTGCCAGCAGCTTGGCGCCAACAGGGAGAGTAGACGGCTACACCTTC. J is TRBJ1-2 and V is TRBV5-8; a possible D gene is TRBD1 (6 bases). This CDR3 has 16 amino acids. Trimming cost V 0 bases and J 8 bases, with 20 bases left between them. Germline CDR1 SGHTS, CDR2 YDEGEE.

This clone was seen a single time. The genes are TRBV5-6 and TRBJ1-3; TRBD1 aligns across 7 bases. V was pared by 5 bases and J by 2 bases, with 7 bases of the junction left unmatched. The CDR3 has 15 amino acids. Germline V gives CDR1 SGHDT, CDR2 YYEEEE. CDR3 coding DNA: TGTGCCAGCAGTTATGACAGGGTCCCTGGAAACACCATATATTTT. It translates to CASSYDRVPGNTIYF.